This TCR beta chain was recorded in a study of blood T cell repertoires in COVID-19. Turning to the study itself: Material from acute and convalescent COVID-19 was sourced from the United States, Italy and Spain. The analysed material was cDNA or gDNA that came from T cells, B-cell-depleted T cells, or PBMCs.

CDR1 and CDR2 (germline): KGHDR, SFDVKD. The CDR3 extends over 19 amino acids. V shed 9 bases, J shed 0 bases, and the junction held 19 bases outside the gene matches. Methods used by the authors: How many nucleated cells were present was estimated from reference gene primer amplification. Generated by immunoSEQ multiplex PCR, the TCRdb table keeps only in-frame clones and is missing some. V, J and clone size are taken as reported in that table, and D and trimming were inferred from the DNA itself. The repertoire holds 100,000 to 150,000 clones, about nine tenths seen once, with 7% to 9% in the top ten.

The sample comprised peripheral blood. V and J are TRBV24-1 and TRBJ2-1; TRBD2 matches 7 bases. The source of this sequence is a human donor in a cohort sampled during active COVID-19. The CDR3 spells CATGVGGGGSTSSYNEQFF. Written as DNA, the CDR3 is TGTGCCACCGGGGTGGGCGGGGGAGGCTCGACTAGCTCCTACAATGAGCAGTTCTTC.